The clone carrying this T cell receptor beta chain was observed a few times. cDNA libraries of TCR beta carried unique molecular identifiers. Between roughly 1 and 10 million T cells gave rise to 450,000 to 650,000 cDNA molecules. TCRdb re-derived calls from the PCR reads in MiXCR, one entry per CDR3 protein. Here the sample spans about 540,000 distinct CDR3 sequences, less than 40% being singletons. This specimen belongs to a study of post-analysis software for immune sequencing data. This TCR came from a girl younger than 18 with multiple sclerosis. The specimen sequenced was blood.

The CDR3 nucleotides are TGTGCCATCGAGGACAGGCGGAACACTGAAGCTTTCTTT. Translated, it gives CAIEDRRNTEAFF. This rearrangement joins TRBV10-3 to TRBJ1-1; 7 bases fit TRBD1. The CDR3 is made up of 13 amino acids. V gave up 8 bases and J gave up 1 base; unmatched junction bases: 4. Germline V CDR1 and CDR2: ENHRY, SYGVKD.